This record looks at one TCR beta chain sequence and its context. This specimen comes from a study of Graves' ophthalmopathy and Graves' hyperthyroidism. If patients had other autoimmune diseases, uncontrolled infections, pregnancy or lactation, they were excluded. PBMCs had their origin in fresh peripheral blood (over 8.5 ml). Trimming shortened V by 0 bases and J by 5 bases, and 7 bases separated the two germline ends. This CDR3 is built from 14 residues. In germline, CDR1 is KGHDR, CDR2 SFDVKD. Amplification of TCR beta CDR3 regions used RNA transcripts. RT-PCR in the first round used HTBI primers; a second-round multiplex PCR followed. TCRdb fed the multiplex PCR reads into MiXCR, producing one record per CDR3 protein. The sample has a few hundred thousand distinct CDR3 sequences, approximately 15% seen once.

The TCR originated in a woman aged 18-35 years with stable Graves' hyperthyroidism. The J gene is TRBJ1-5, the V gene TRBV24-1, with unresolved D. Material: peripheral blood. The CDR3 sequence is CATSDLRYDQPQHF. Here the CDR3 DNA reads TGTGCCACCAGTGATTTGCGGTACGATCAGCCCCAGCATTTT.